This entry lists 7 T cell receptor beta chains sequenced from one sample in a study of blood T cell repertoires in COVID-19. Method: immunoSEQ multiplex PCR; TCRdb's copy keeps in-frame clones and lacks some. Counted here are a few hundred thousand clones, 75% to 90% occurring once; the ten biggest clones make up around 4.7%. The sample comprised peripheral blood. Every receptor here comes from a human donor in a cohort sampled during active COVID-19.

The chain has TRBV30 and TRBJ2-7; D unclear. Germline assignment: CDR1 GTSNPN and CDR2 SVGIG (reference sequence). V lost 5 bases to trimming and J lost 6 bases, with 11 bases between them. The CDR3 sequence is 11 residues long. The chain's CDR3 is CAWASAREQYF. CDR3 in DNA: TGTGCCTGGGCTAGTGCTCGCGAGCAGTACTTC.

The chain links TRBV6-4 to TRBJ1-2; 10 nucleotides agree with TRBD1. V dropped 4 bases and J dropped 8; count of bases not matched to a gene: 4. Germline V lookup: CDR1 MRHNA, CDR2 SNTAGT. The CDR3 spans 13 residues. The CDR3 coding sequence is TGTGCCAGCAGTGCGGACAGGGGGGAAGGCTACACCTTC. Translation gives CASSADRGEGYTF.

This sequence joins TRBV20-1 and TRBJ2-2, with 8 nucleotides matching TRBD1. V shed 3 bases, J shed 16 bases, and the junction held 7 bases outside the gene matches. There are 11 residues in the CDR3. Germline V gene data show CDR1 as DFQATT and CDR2 as SNEGSKA (reference sequence). The CDR3 spells CSASRDRSRFF. In nucleotides, the CDR3 is TGCAGTGCTAGCCGGGACAGGAGTCGGTTTTTT.

The rearrangement joins TRBV5-5 to TRBJ1-1; D gene uncertain. The CDR3 spans 13 residues. Trimming pared 2 bases from V and 6 bases from J, leaving 11 bases between. CDR1 is SGHKS, CDR2 YYEKEE, per germline (reference sequence). The CDR3 loop reads CASSFTSLAEAFF. The CDR3 DNA is TGTGCCAGCAGCTTCACAAGTCTAGCTGAAGCTTTCTTT.

The sample holds a few counts of this clone. The chain employs TRBV19 and TRBJ2-2, with D possibly being TRBD2 (6 bases). CDR3 length: 16 amino acids. The ends were cut back, 7 bases at V and 7 bases at J, with 22 bases in the middle. The germline CDR1 and CDR2 sequences are LNHDA and SQIVND (reference sequence). This chain's CDR3 is CASTAGKGVKNGELFF. The CDR3 DNA reads as TGTGCCAGTACCGCGGGAAAGGGAGTGAAAAACGGGGAGCTGTTTTTT. The complete variable domain, with remaining parts taken from reference TRBV19 and TRBJ2-2, reads DGGITQSPKYLFRKEGQNVTLSCEQNLNHDAMYWYRQDPGQGLRLIYYSQIVNDFQKGDIAEGYSVSREKKESFPLTVTSAQKNPTAFYLCASTAGKGVKNGELFFGEGSRLTVL.

J is TRBJ1-4 and V is TRBV14, with D perhaps matching TRBD1 (5 bases). The germline CDR1 and CDR2 sequences are SGHDN and FVKESK. The CDR3 is 14 amino acids. V lost 1 base and J lost 5, with 8 bases in between. CDR3 region: CASSQVRQNEKLFF. CDR3 nucleotide sequence: TGTGCCAGCAGCCAAGTCCGACAGAATGAAAAACTGTTTTTT.

The genes are TRBV9 and TRBJ2-3; 11 nucleotides line up with TRBD2. Germline-derived CDR1 and CDR2 are SGDLS and YYNGEE. V gave up 2 bases and J gave up 4 bases; unmatched junction bases: 6. The CDR3 covers 16 residues. The CDR3 DNA sequence: TGTGCCAGCAGCGTCTCCGGGACTAGCGGATCAGATACGCAGTATTTT. Protein sequence: CASSVSGTSGSDTQYF. The whole variable domain, filled in from reference TRBV9 and TRBJ2-3, reads DSGVTQTPKHLITATGQRVTLRCSPRSGDLSVYWYQQSLDQGLQFLIQYYNGEERAKGNILERFSAQQFPDLHSELNLSSLELGDSALYFCASSVSGTSGSDTQYFGPGTRLTVL.